This T cell receptor beta chain was captured in a study of T cells after yellow fever vaccination. A single record per CDR3 protein comes from TCRdb applying MiXCR to the 5' RACE reads. The data show roughly 150,000 distinct CDR3 sequences, with 5% to 8% seen just once and more than 0.6% held by the top ten. Between the trimmed V and J ends, which lost 6 bases and 4 bases, there was a span of 15 bases. The CDR3 is 14 residues long. This clonotype was detected many times. The antigen is undetermined. General study findings and limits: Contamination by abundant bulk-population clonotypes could be present in FACS-sorted repertoires.

V and J are TRBV12-3 or TRBV12-4 and TRBJ1-1; D possibly corresponds to TRBD1 (5 bases). The TCR comes from a man aged 25-45 years who received the YFV17D yellow fever vaccine. The sequenced sample was CD4+ T cells sorted from PBMCs, obtained 10 days after the yellow fever booster vaccination. The CDR3 bases are TGTGCCAGCAGAGGGGTATTCCCGGGCACTGAAGCTTTCTTT. It yields the protein CASRGVFPGTEAFF.